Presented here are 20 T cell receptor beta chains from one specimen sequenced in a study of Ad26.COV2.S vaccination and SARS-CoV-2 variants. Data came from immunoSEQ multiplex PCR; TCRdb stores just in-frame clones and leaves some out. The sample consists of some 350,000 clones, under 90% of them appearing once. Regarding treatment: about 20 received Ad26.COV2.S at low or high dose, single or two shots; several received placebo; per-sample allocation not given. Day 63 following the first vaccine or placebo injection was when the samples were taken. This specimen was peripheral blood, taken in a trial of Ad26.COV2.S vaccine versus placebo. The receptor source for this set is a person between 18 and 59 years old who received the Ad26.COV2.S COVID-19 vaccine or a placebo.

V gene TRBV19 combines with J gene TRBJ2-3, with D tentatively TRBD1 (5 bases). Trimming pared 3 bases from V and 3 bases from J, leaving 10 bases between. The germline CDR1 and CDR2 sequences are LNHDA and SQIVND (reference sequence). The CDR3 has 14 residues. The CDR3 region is CASSIRAGTDTQYF. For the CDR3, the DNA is TGTGCCAGTAGTATCAGGGCAGGGACAGATACGCAGTATTTT.

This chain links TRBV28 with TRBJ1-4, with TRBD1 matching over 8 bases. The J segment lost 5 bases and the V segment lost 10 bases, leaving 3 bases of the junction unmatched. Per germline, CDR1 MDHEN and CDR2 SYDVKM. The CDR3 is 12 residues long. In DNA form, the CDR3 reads TGTGCCACGCGGACAGGGAATGAAAAACTGTTTTTT. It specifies CATRTGNEKLFF.

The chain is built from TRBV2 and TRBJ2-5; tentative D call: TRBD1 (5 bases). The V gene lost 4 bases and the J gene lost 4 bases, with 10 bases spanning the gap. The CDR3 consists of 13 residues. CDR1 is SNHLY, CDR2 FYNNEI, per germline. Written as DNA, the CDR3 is TGTGCCAGCAGTGGTTGGCAGGGAGAGACCCAGTACTTC. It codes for CASSGWQGETQYF.

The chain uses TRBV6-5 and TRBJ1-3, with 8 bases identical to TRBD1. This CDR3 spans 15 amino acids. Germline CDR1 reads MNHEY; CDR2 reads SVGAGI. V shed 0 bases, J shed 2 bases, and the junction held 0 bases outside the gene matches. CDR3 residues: CASSYSDRAGNTIYF. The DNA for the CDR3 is TGTGCCAGCAGTTACTCGGACAGGGCTGGAAACACCATATATTTT.

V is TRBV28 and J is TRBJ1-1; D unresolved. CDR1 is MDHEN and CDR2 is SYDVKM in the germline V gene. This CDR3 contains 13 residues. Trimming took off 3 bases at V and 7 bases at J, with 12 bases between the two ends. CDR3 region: CASSLFDKIEAFF. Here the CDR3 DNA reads TGTGCCAGCAGTTTGTTCGATAAAATTGAAGCTTTCTTT.

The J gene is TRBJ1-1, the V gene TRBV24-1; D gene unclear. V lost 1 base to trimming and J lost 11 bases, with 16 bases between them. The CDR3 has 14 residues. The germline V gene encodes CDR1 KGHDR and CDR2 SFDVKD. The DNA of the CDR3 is TGTGCCACCAGTGATTTTCAGAGACGACTGAGCGCTTTCTTT. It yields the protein CATSDFQRRLSAFF.

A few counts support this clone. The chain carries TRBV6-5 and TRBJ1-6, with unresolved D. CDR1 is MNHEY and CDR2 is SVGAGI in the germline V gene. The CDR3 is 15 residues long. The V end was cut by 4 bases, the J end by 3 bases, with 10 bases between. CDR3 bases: TGTGCCAGCAGTTCCTCGAGTGGCTATAATTCACCCCTCCACTTT. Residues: CASSSSSGYNSPLHF.

In DNA, the CDR3 is TGTGCCAGCAGTTACTCGATAGCCGGGGAGCTGTTTTTT. This sequence encodes CASSYSIAGELFF. The V gene is TRBV6-5, the J gene TRBJ2-2; D uncertain. The CDR3 sequence is 13 residues long. Trimming took 0 bases from V and 6 from J, leaving 5 bases between them. CDR1 and CDR2 from the germline V gene are MNHEY and SVGAGI.

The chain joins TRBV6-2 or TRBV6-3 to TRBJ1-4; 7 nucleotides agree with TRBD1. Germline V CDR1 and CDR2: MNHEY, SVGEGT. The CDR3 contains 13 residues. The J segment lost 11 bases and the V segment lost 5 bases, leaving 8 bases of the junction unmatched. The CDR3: CASSLGTAAKLFF. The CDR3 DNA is TGTGCCAGCAGTCTCGGGACAGCGGCCAAACTGTTTTTT.

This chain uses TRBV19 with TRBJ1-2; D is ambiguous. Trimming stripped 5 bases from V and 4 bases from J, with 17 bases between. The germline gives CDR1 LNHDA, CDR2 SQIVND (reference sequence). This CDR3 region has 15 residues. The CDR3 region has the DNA TGTGCCAGTAGTGGGAGTGACTTGGTAGGCTATGGCTACACCTTC. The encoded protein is CASSGSDLVGYGYTF.

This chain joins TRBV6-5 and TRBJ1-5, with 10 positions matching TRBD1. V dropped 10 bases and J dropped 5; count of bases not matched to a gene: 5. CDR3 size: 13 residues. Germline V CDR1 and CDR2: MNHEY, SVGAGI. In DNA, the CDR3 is TGTGCCACTGGACAGGGGGGAGATCAGCCCCAGCATTTT. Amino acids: CATGQGGDQPQHF.

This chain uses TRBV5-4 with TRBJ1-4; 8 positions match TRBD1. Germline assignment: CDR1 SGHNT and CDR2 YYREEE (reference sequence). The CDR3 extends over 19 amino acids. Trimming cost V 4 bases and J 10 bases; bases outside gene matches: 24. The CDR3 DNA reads TGTGCCAGCAGCCTAGCCGACAGGGGAGGAATTTCGGCTCGGGGAAAACTGTTTTTT. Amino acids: CASSLADRGGISARGKLFF.

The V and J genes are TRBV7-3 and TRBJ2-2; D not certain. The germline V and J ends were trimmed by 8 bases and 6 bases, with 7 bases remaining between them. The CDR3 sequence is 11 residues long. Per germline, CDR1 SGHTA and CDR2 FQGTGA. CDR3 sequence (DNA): TGTGCCAGCGGGTTTTCCGGGGAGCTGTTTTTT. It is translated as CASGFSGELFF. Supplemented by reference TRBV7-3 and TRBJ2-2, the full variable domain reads GAGVSQTPSNKVTEKGKYVELRCDPISGHTALYWYRQSLGQGPEFLIYFQGTGAADDSGLPNDRFFAVRPEGSVSTLKIQRTERGDSAVYLCASGFSGELFFGEGSRLTVL.

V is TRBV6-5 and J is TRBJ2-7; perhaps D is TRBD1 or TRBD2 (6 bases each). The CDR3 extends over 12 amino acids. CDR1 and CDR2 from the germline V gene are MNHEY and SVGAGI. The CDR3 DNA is TGTGCCAGCAGCCTCCGGGACACGGGAGTAGACGTC. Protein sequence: CASSLRDTGVDV.

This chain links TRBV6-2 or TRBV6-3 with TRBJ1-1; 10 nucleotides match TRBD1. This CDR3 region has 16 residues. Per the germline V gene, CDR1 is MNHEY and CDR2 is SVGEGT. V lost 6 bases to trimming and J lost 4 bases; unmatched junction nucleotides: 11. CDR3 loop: CASSLSGTGETTEAFF. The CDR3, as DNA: TGTGCCAGCAGCCTTAGTGGGACAGGGGAAACCACTGAAGCTTTCTTT.

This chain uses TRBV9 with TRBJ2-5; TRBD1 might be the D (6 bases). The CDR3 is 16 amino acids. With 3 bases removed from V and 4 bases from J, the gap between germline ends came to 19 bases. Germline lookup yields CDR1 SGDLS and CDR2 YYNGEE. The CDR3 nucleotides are TGTGCCAGCAGCGCGCCCGAAGGACAGCCTTCAGAGACCCAGTACTTC. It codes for CASSAPEGQPSETQYF.

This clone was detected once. The CDR3: CASSVALSSPLHF. The CDR3 DNA reads as TGTGCCAGCAGCGTAGCTCTCAGTTCACCCCTCCACTTT. The rearrangement links TRBV9 to TRBJ1-6; D is uncertain. V was shortened by 0 bases and J by 9 bases, with 7 bases between the two germline ends. This CDR3 has 13 residues. CDR1 SGDLS and CDR2 YYNGEE come from the germline V gene.

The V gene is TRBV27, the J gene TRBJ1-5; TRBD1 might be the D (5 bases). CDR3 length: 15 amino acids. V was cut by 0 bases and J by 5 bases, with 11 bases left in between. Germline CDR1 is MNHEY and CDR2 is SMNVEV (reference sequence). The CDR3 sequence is CASSLSVTGYQPQHF. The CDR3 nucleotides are TGTGCCAGCAGTTTATCGGTAACAGGATATCAGCCCCAGCATTTT.

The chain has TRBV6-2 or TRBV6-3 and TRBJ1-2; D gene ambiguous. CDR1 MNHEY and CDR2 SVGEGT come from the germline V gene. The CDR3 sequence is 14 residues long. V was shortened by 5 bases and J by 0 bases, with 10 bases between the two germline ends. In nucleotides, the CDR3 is TGTGCCAGCAGTCCGGCCGGGGCTAACTATGGCTACACCTTC. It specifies CASSPAGANYGYTF.

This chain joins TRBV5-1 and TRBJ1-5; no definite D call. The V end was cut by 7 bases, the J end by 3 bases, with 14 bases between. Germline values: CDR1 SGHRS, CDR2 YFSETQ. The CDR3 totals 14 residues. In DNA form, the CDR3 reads TGCGCCAGCGGAGACGGGTCCAACAATCAGCCCCAGCATTTT. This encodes CASGDGSNNQPQHF.